The clone carrying this T cell receptor beta chain was recorded a few times. RNA was extracted and reverse transcribed into cDNA as the sequencing template. The method was immunoSEQ multiplex PCR; TCRdb's version includes in-frame clones alone and lacks a portion of them. The sample shows under 200,000 clones, 65% of them seen only once. Treatment here: oral pan-JAK inhibitor, 5-10 mg twice daily. It was from alopecia areata patients that lesional scalp punch biopsies and peripheral blood were collected. From PBMCs, CD4+ and CD8+ T cells were sorted. The data belong to a study of CD8+ T cells in alopecia areata. CDR1 MNHNY and CDR2 SVGAGI come from the germline V gene (reference sequence). This CDR3 region has 15 residues. Trimming removed 6 bases at V and 8 bases at J, with 22 bases between.

Sequencing was performed on CD4+ T cells sorted from blood, taken at week 4, from a patient treated with tofacitinib. This sequence was found in a human donor with alopecia areata. The V and J genes are TRBV6-6 and TRBJ1-2; a possible D gene is TRBD1 (5 bases). The CDR3 reads CASSLDRDGAGGYTF. In nucleotides, the CDR3 is TGTGCCAGCAGCCTCGACCGGGACGGAGCGGGGGGCTACACCTTC.